The sequence of this T cell receptor (beta chain) was determined in a study of T cells in Graves' hyperthyroidism and ophthalmopathy (dated by TCRdb to the late 2010s). A note on the overall study: Peripheral blood was collected at initial diagnosis, before any treatment. A discovery cohort of about 95 patients, 43 with Graves' ophthalmopathy and about 58 with stable Graves' hyperthyroidism, was used to find distinguishing TCR V-J signatures. Whether ophthalmopathy could be predicted prospectively was tested in an independent validation cohort made up of fewer than 20 hyperthyroidism patients plus 17 patients who later progressed to ophthalmopathy. The roughly 90 discovery patients were divided at random into training and test sets in a 7:3 ratio. In addition, the study compared T-cell repertoires in thyroid tissue and in blood from about 6 Graves' hyperthyroidism patients. Once sampling was done, hyperthyroidism patients were given methimazole at a starting dose of 30 mg daily, whereas ophthalmopathy patients were given high-dose intravenous methylprednisolone. According to the paper, TCR Vbeta CDR3 sequencing was carried out on 135 peripheral blood samples, which came from under 50 ophthalmopathy, around 75 hyperthyroidism and 17 progressor patients.

The TCR beta CDR3 regions were amplified from RNA transcripts. The first round of RT-PCR for the TCR CDR3 was performed with the HTBI primer set and the Qiagen OneStep RT-PCR kit. Libraries were constructed in a second round of multiplex PCR, after which size selection and purification were carried out. Sequencing of the libraries was done on an Illumina HiSeq2000 using paired-end 100 bp reads. The paper's processing steps were these. SOAPnuke was used to process the raw data, with reads discarded if the reads contained adapters or uncalled bases, had a mean Phred below 15, or lacked an exact constant-primer or identifier match. High-quality paired reads were merged using COPE v1.2.5, and each unique nucleotide sequence was defined as a clonotype. MiTCR v1.1 was used to align the clonotypes against IMGT TRBV, TRBD and TRBJ reference segments. Only V-J combinations with frequency above 0.0001, covering 98% to 99.2% of repertoires, were analysed. A TCS score was defined as the ratio of F50 (clonal expansion) to E x V (chaos), with BLOSUM62-based TCRdist applied between CDR3 peptides within each V-J. Welch's t-statistics and random forest reduced some 510 V-J features to fewer than 15, which were used in a naive Bayes classifier (R e1071). Starting from the raw public reads, TCRdb applied fastp trimming at Q25, assembled clones with MiXCR and retained in-frame beta chains. One record per CDR3 amino acid sequence lists the most common genes and DNA. None of the V and J calls come from the authors' own analysis; TCRdb made them. This sample has 300,000 to 450,000 distinct CDR3 sequences in its table, and approximately 18% of those were observed once. 15% to 17% of the sample is held by the ten biggest clonotypes.

V gives up 1 base and J gives up 8 bases, and the segment between their germline ends measures 15 bases. From its cysteine to its phenylalanine, the CDR3 spans 15 amino acids. Of all the DNA, just the CDR3 is kept, 45 bases in frame from base 1. Based on the germline V gene, the CDR1 and CDR2 sequences are SGHTA and FQGTGA. About this clonotype itself: Its antigen is currently not known. Qualities for individual bases were not recorded, and no much larger clone is one base off.

Ophthalmopathy patients had moderately to severely active disease, Clinical Activity Score of at least 3, NOSPECS grade of at least 4, and duration under 3 months. Any patient with an uncontrolled infection, another autoimmune disease, pregnancy or lactation was excluded. Diagnoses were established on the basis of clinical symptoms, serum thyroxine and TRAb, thyroid ultrasound, and orbital computed tomography. PBMCs were isolated from 10 ml of fresh peripheral blood by Ficoll-Paque density gradient centrifugation. Total RNA was extracted with Trizol reagent, and quality was checked on an Agilent 2100 Bioanalyzer. Overall study outcomes, separate from this receptor: In cross-validation, a model built on a 13 V-J signature told ophthalmopathy apart from stable hyperthyroidism with 85% to 90% sensitivity and 81% to 82% specificity, and in testing the same model reached 80%/75%. Most expanded thyroid clonotypes (frequency above 0.001) were also detected in blood, suggesting blood repertoires may reflect thyroid immune responses. No statistical method was used to fix the sample size in advance, and group allocation was not hidden from the investigators. During validation, the model predicted progression to ophthalmopathy a median of approximately six months ahead of onset, with around 71% sensitivity and 72% to 80% specificity.

This TCR was recovered from a middle-aged woman with Graves' ophthalmopathy. The receptor chain draws on TRBV7-3 and TRBJ2-1; a confident D gene designation cannot be given. Sequenced sample: blood. The nucleotide sequence is given as TGTGCCAGCAGCTTAATGCCCACCGTGCTGGATGAGCAGTTCTTC. This yields the protein CASSLMPTVLDEQFF.